These 29 T cell receptor beta chains originate from one sample sequenced in a study of CD8+ T cells in alopecia areata listed by TCRdb under 2018. Library preparation used the immunoSEQ multiplex PCR assay. To provide template for TCR sequencing, every sample had RNA extracted and reverse transcribed into cDNA. The immuneACCESS repertoire file appears here via TCRdb, limited to in-frame rearrangements. These files lack a portion of the clones; in checked studies, under half of the deficit traces to unresolved V genes, and the cause of the others is not known. The sample includes 170,000 or so clones, with around 63% observed a single time. The ten largest clones represent 1.5% to 2% of the sample. Taken with the paper, the label for time point translates to: baseline before oral tofacitinib. The starting material was CD4+ T cells sorted from blood, obtained at week 0. These receptors all stem from a human donor with alopecia areata.

This chain uses TRBV5-6 with TRBJ2-5; no clear D. Germline lookup yields CDR1 SGHDT and CDR2 YYEEEE. V gave up 1 base and J gave up 4 bases, with 5 bases separating them. This CDR3 comprises 12 residues. In DNA, the CDR3 is TGTGCCAGCAGCTTGCCGTTAGAGACCCAGTACTTC. Amino acids: CASSLPLETQYF.

The chain couples TRBV29-1 to TRBJ1-1; D remains unclear. CDR1 SQVTM and CDR2 ANQGSEA come from the germline V gene. The CDR3 is 13 amino acids. V shed 5 bases and J shed 2 bases, with 12 bases lying between them. CDR3 nucleotides: TGCAGCGTTAAGGGTCCGGTTAACACTGAAGCTTTCTTT. Translated: CSVKGPVNTEAFF.

This chain links TRBV4-3 with TRBJ1-6, with 8 bases aligning to TRBD1. The ends lost 0 bases at V and 5 bases at J; junction bases unmatched: 9. This CDR3 is built from 18 residues. The germline gives CDR1 LGHNA, CDR2 YSLEER. Written as DNA, the CDR3 is TGCGCCAGCAGCCAAGATGCCCTAGGGACAGGAAATAATTCACCCCTCCACTTT. Protein sequence: CASSQDALGTGNNSPLHF.

The V gene is TRBV2, the J gene TRBJ1-5; 9 nucleotides align to TRBD1. CDR3 length equals 14 residues. The germline V gene has CDR1 SNHLY and CDR2 FYNNEI. V dropped 10 bases and J dropped 2; count of bases not matched to a gene: 6. CDR3: CATRGQGGNQPQHF. CDR3 DNA: TGTGCCACCAGGGGACAGGGCGGCAATCAGCCCCAGCATTTT.

There are a few counts of this clone. The chain combines TRBV5-1 with TRBJ1-2; tentatively, D is TRBD1 (6 bases). CDR1 is SGHRS and CDR2 is YFSETQ in the germline V gene. V was cut by 1 base and J by 7 bases, with 11 bases left in between. The CDR3 is 13 residues long. CDR3 in amino acids: CASSLRQGSGYTF. Written as DNA, the CDR3 is TGCGCCAGCAGCTTGAGGCAGGGGAGTGGCTACACCTTC.

The chain has TRBV30 and TRBJ1-2, with D perhaps TRBD1 (5 bases). The CDR3 is 13 amino acids. CDR1 is GTSNPN and CDR2 is SVGIG in the germline V gene (reference sequence). The germline V and J ends were trimmed by 1 base and 5 bases, with 11 bases remaining between them. CDR3 coding DNA: TGTGCCTGGAGTGACTTGACAGCGTATGGCTACACCTTC. This codes for CAWSDLTAYGYTF.

CDR3 sequence (DNA): TGTGCCAGCAGCTTGGGACAGGGGGCTTCACCCCTCCACTTT. It specifies CASSLGQGASPLHF. The chain employs TRBV13 and TRBJ1-6; 12 bases fit TRBD1. The J segment lost 9 bases and the V segment lost 3 bases, leaving 0 bases of the junction unmatched. The CDR3 runs to 14 residues. CDR1 PRHDT and CDR2 FYEKMQ come from the germline V gene (reference sequence).

This clone was observed a single time. The chain recombines TRBV2 with TRBJ2-1; the D is unclear. This CDR3 has 14 amino acids. CDR1 is SNHLY, CDR2 FYNNEI, per germline. Deletions cut 4 bases from V and 5 bases from J, with 12 bases between. The CDR3 DNA is TGTGCCAGCAGTGCCGGCGGTTTCGACAATGAGCAGTTCTTC. This codes for CASSAGGFDNEQFF. Full variable domain (remainder filled in from reference TRBV2 and TRBJ2-1): EPEVTQTPSHQVTQMGQEVILRCVPISNHLYFYWYRQILGQKVEFLVSFYNNEISEKSEIFDDQFSVERPDGSNFTLKIRSTKLEDSAMYFCASSAGGFDNEQFFGPGTRLTVL.

This chain joins TRBV18 and TRBJ2-7, with unresolved D. Per the germline V gene, CDR1 is KGHSH and CDR2 is LQKENI. The V end lost 2 bases, the J end lost 6 bases, and 11 bases lay between the germline ends. The CDR3 totals 13 residues. CDR3 sequence: CASSPRSDGEQYF. The CDR3 DNA sequence: TGTGCCAGCTCACCAAGGTCTGACGGCGAGCAGTACTTC.

The chain links TRBV11-2 to TRBJ2-7; a weak D match, TRBD2 (7 bases). The germline V and J ends were trimmed by 5 bases and 6 bases, with 17 bases remaining between them. Germline V lookup: CDR1 SGHAT, CDR2 FQNNGV. The CDR3 is 14 amino acids. The CDR3 bases are TGTGCCAGCAGCACTGATAGGGGGGGCATCGAGCAGTACTTC. It codes for CASSTDRGGIEQYF.

The chain has TRBV4-3 and TRBJ2-1, with 9 bases that match TRBD2. The ends lost 1 base at V and 8 bases at J; junction bases unmatched: 6. Germline V gives CDR1 LGHNA, CDR2 YSLEER. CDR3 length equals 15 residues. As DNA, the CDR3 is TGCGCCAGCAGCCAAGTGCCAGCGGGGGGCCATGAGCAGTTCTTC. Encoded protein: CASSQVPAGGHEQFF.

V and J are TRBV2 and TRBJ2-3, with 8 bases fitting TRBD2. After removal of 6 bases from V and 0 bases from J, the junction contained 8 bases not matched to a gene. Germline lookup yields CDR1 SNHLY and CDR2 FYNNEI. The CDR3 is 16 amino acids. The CDR3 sequence: CASSAEAGASTDTQYF. The CDR3 DNA sequence: TGTGCCAGCAGCGCCGAAGCGGGGGCTAGCACAGATACGCAGTATTTT.

V gene TRBV10-2 combines with J gene TRBJ2-5, with 13 bases that match TRBD2. Germline CDR1 reads WSHSY; CDR2 reads SAAADI. The CDR3 extends over 16 amino acids. The V segment lost 2 bases and the J segment 3 bases; nucleotides outside the gene matches: 3. In DNA form, the CDR3 reads TGCGCCAGCAGTGAGCCAGGGACTAGCGGGGAAGAGACCCAGTACTTC. Its protein product is CASSEPGTSGEETQYF.

The chain uses TRBV30 and TRBJ1-6; TRBD1 aligns across 9 bases. V was clipped by 4 bases and J by 8 bases; unmatched bases: 3. The CDR3 is 13 amino acids. Germline V gene lookup returns CDR1 GTSNPN and CDR2 SVGIG (reference sequence). DNA of the CDR3: TGTGCCTGGAAGGACAGGGGTGATTCACCCCTCCACTTT. Translating it yields CAWKDRGDSPLHF. Full variable domain (remainder filled in from reference TRBV30 and TRBJ1-6): SQTIHQWPATLVQPVGSPLSLECTVEGTSNPNLYWYRQAAGRGLQLLFYSVGIGQISSEVPQNLSASRPQDRQFILSSKKLLLSDSGFYLCAWKDRGDSPLHFGNGTRLTVT.

A word on this clone: This specimen includes other DNA sequences encoding the same CDR3. This rearrangement joins TRBV29-1 to TRBJ2-2; D gene ambiguous. This CDR3 comprises 12 residues. V was trimmed by 4 bases and J by 0 bases, leaving 3 bases between them. The germline gives CDR1 SQVTM, CDR2 ANQGSEA. The CDR3 region has the DNA TGCAGCGTTGGATCGAACACCGGGGAGCTGTTTTTT. This translates into CSVGSNTGELFF.

A note on this clone: A read error may account for a junction end that differs from germline. This chain uses TRBV6-1 with TRBJ1-2; TRBD1 aligns across 7 bases. Germline assignment: CDR1 MNHNS and CDR2 SASEGT. The CDR3 contains 13 residues. The CDR3 loop is CASSDAVGLEGAF. CDR3 nucleotides: TGTGCCAGCAGTGACGCTGTAGGTCTAGAGGGGGCATTC.

CDR3 amino acids: CASSQLTLGENIQYF. CDR3 DNA: TGTGCCAGCAGCCAACTGACACTCGGTGAGAACATTCAGTACTTC. The V call is TRBV27, the J call TRBJ2-4; the D is unclear. Germline loops: CDR1 MNHEY, CDR2 SMNVEV (reference sequence). The V end was cut by 6 bases, the J end by 7 bases, with 19 bases between. The CDR3 extends over 15 amino acids.

The V and J genes are TRBV30 and TRBJ2-1, with 8 bases matching TRBD2. V was pared by 5 bases and J by 2 bases, with 8 bases of the junction left unmatched. The length of the CDR3 is 15 residues. From germline, CDR1 is GTSNPN and CDR2 SVGIG (reference sequence). This chain's CDR3 is CAWAGLGLTYNEQFF. The CDR3 bases are TGTGCCTGGGCGGGACTAGGACTTACCTACAATGAGCAGTTCTTC.

This rearrangement joins TRBV15 to TRBJ1-1; D not resolved. This CDR3 has 15 residues. Trimming removed 3 bases from V and 1 base from J, with 12 bases in between. The germline CDR1 and CDR2 sequences are LNHNV and YYDKDF (reference sequence). CDR3 in amino acids: CATSSPSSGNTEAFF. The CDR3 DNA is TGTGCCACCAGCAGCCCCTCATCAGGGAACACTGAAGCTTTCTTT.

The chain recombines TRBV4-3 with TRBJ2-2; D is uncertain. The CDR3 runs 15 residues. Deletions cut 0 bases from V and 7 bases from J, with 12 bases between. Per germline, CDR1 LGHNA and CDR2 YSLEER. The CDR3 reads CASSQEGRDIGELFF. The CDR3, as DNA: TGCGCCAGCAGCCAAGAAGGCAGAGACATCGGGGAGCTGTTTTTT.

V and J are TRBV6-5 and TRBJ1-2; 9 bases match TRBD1. This CDR3 spans 15 amino acids. V shed 2 bases and J 1 base; nucleotides not matched to a gene: 2. Germline loops: CDR1 MNHEY, CDR2 SVGAGI. CDR3 loop: CASSYTDRGNYGYTF. Written as DNA, the CDR3 is TGTGCCAGCAGTTACACGGACAGGGGTAACTATGGCTACACCTTC.

This rearrangement joins TRBV15 to TRBJ2-4; D perhaps matches TRBD2 (7 bases). V was trimmed by 0 bases and J by 2 bases, leaving 23 bases between them. The CDR3 extends over 20 amino acids. Germline CDR1 LNHNV, CDR2 YYDKDF (reference sequence). The CDR3 protein is CATSRDGRAGANPPKNIQYF. CDR3 DNA sequence: TGTGCCACCAGCAGAGATGGGAGGGCGGGGGCGAACCCCCCCAAAAACATTCAGTACTTC.

The chain recombines TRBV5-1 with TRBJ1-1; no firm D call. This CDR3 contains 14 residues. V was shortened by 6 bases and J by 5 bases, with 17 bases between the two germline ends. The germline CDR1 and CDR2 sequences are SGHRS and YFSETQ. The CDR3 protein is CASTLRPAQTEAFF. The DNA for the CDR3 is TGCGCCAGCACCCTTCGCCCAGCCCAAACTGAAGCTTTCTTT.

In DNA, the CDR3 is TGTGCCAGCAGCTTAGGCTCCCTGGGCCGCCAAGAGACCCAGTACTTC. This translates into CASSLGSLGRQETQYF. This sequence joins TRBV7-7 and TRBJ2-5; unclear D gene. Trimming stripped 1 base from V and 1 base from J, with 13 bases between. Germline CDR1 SSHAT, CDR2 FNYEAQ (reference sequence). The CDR3 length is 16 residues.

The chain is built from TRBV2 and TRBJ1-5; 7 bases map to TRBD1. Germline V lookup: CDR1 SNHLY, CDR2 FYNNEI. Germline trimming cut 4 bases from V and 6 bases from J; bases unmatched to any gene: 9. This CDR3 region has 15 residues. The DNA for the CDR3 is TGTGCCAGCAGTGGGCAGGGGGTTGTCGGTCAGCCCCAGCATTTT. Translated, it gives CASSGQGVVGQPQHF. Looking up the rest from reference TRBV2 and TRBJ1-5 gives the full variable domain: EPEVTQTPSHQVTQMGQEVILRCVPISNHLYFYWYRQILGQKVEFLVSFYNNEISEKSEIFDDQFSVERPDGSNFTLKIRSTKLEDSAMYFCASSGQGVVGQPQHFGDGTRLSIL.

This clone was picked up one time. V is TRBV5-1 and J is TRBJ2-1, with TRBD2 identical over 14 bases. The CDR3 is 17 amino acids. Germline lookup yields CDR1 SGHRS and CDR2 YFSETQ. V was clipped by 4 bases and J by 4 bases; unmatched bases: 7. The CDR3 DNA follows: TGCGCCAGCAGCCCCGGACTAGCGGGGGGAAGGTACAATGAGCAGTTCTTC. As protein: CASSPGLAGGRYNEQFF. The whole variable domain, remainder taken from reference TRBV5-1 and TRBJ2-1, is KAGVTQTPRYLIKTRGQQVTLSCSPISGHRSVSWYQQTPGQGLQFLFEYFSETQRNKGNFPGRFSGRQFSNSRSEMNVSTLELGDSALYLCASSPGLAGGRYNEQFFGPGTRLTVL.

This chain connects TRBV30 to TRBJ1-6, with 7 bases fitting TRBD1. V shed 4 bases and J 4 bases; nucleotides not matched to a gene: 1. CDR3 size: 13 residues. Germline V CDR1 and CDR2: GTSNPN, SVGIG (reference sequence). CDR3 DNA: TGTGCCTGGATGGGACAGTATAATTCACCCCTCCACTTT. This translates into CAWMGQYNSPLHF.

This CDR3 is CAWSARDRGSPLHF. CDR3 bases: TGTGCCTGGAGTGCACGGGACAGGGGTTCACCCCTCCACTTT. The chain is built from TRBV30 and TRBJ1-6; TRBD1 matches 10 bases. Germline CDR1 GTSNPN, CDR2 SVGIG (reference sequence). V lost 1 base, J lost 9 bases, and 3 bases stayed unmatched. The CDR3 extends over 14 amino acids.

In this sample, this clone turned up a few times. The J gene is TRBJ2-3, the V gene TRBV7-2, with D possibly TRBD2 on 6 matching bases. This CDR3 spans 16 amino acids. V lost 1 base, J lost 3 bases, and 14 bases lay in between. Germline V gene lookup returns CDR1 SGHTA and CDR2 FQGNSA. The CDR3 reads CASSLVSLGGTDTQYF. CDR3 coding DNA: TGTGCCAGCAGCTTAGTTAGTTTGGGGGGAACAGATACGCAGTATTTT.